Presented here are 3 T cell receptor beta chains from one specimen sequenced in a study of PD-L1 blockade in urothelial cancer. Time point described: peripheral blood 6 weeks after treatment start. The table came from immunoSEQ multiplex PCR; TCRdb's copy has only in-frame clones and leaves some out. The repertoire holds around 66,000 clones, with more than 70% as singletons. Sequenced material: PBMCs, taken around atezolizumab (anti-PD-L1) treatment. Receptors were obtained from a man aged 60 to 69 with urothelial cancer.

Points on this clone: The junction departs from the called germline gene at one end, perhaps through a read error. The chain uses TRBV11-2 and TRBJ2-7; 10 positions match TRBD1. The CDR3 runs 16 residues. Germline V gene data show CDR1 as SGHAT and CDR2 as FQNNGV. The CDR3 region is CASSLESGQGAYEQYF. As DNA, the CDR3 is TGCGCCAGCAGCTTAGAGAGCGGACAGGGGGCCTACGAGCAGTACTTC. The complete variable domain, with remaining parts taken from reference TRBV11-2 and TRBJ2-7, reads EAGVAQSPRYKIIEKRQSVAFWCNPISGHATLYWYQQILGQGPKLLIQFQNNGVVDDSQLPKDRFSAERLKGVDSTLKIQPAKLEDSAVYLCASSLESGQGAYEQYFGPGTRLTVT.

The chain couples TRBV29-1 to TRBJ1-1; 7 positions match TRBD1. The CDR3 runs to 12 residues. Germline V CDR1 and CDR2: SQVTM, ANQGSEA. J gave up 7 bases and V 6 bases, and 8 bases lay outside the gene matches. CDR3 in DNA: TGCAGCGTGATTACAGGGGCGAATGAAGCTTTCTTT. Encoded protein: CSVITGANEAFF.

V gene TRBV27 combines with J gene TRBJ1-5; D is uncertain. CDR3 length: 13 amino acids. Trimming stripped 0 bases from V and 6 bases from J, with 6 bases between. Per germline, CDR1 MNHEY and CDR2 SMNVEV (reference sequence). The CDR3 loop reads CASSLSPGQPQHF. The CDR3 DNA reads as TGTGCCAGCAGTTTATCCCCGGGTCAGCCCCAGCATTTT.